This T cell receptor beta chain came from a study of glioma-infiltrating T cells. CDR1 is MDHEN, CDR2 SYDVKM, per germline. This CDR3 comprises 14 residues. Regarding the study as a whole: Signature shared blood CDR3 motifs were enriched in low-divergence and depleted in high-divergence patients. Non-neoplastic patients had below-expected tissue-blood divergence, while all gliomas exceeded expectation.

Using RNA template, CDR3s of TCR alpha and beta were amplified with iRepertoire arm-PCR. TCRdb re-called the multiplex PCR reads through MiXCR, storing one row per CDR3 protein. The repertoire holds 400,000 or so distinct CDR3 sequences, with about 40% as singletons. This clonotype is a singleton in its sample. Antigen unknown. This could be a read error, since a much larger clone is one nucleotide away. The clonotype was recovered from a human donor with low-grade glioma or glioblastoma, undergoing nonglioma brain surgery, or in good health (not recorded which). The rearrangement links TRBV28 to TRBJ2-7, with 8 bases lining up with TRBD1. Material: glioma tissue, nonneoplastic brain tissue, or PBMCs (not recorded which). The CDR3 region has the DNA TGTGCCAGCAGTACCCGGACAGGGAACGACGAGCGGTACTTC. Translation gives CASSTRTGNDERYF. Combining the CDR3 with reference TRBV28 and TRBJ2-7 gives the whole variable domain DVKVTQSSRYLVKRTGEKVFLECVQDMDHENMFWYRQDPGLGLRLIYFSYDVKMKEKGDIPEGYSVSREKKERFSLILESASTNQTSMYLCASSTRTGNDERYFGPGTRLTVT.